This TCR beta chain was captured by sequencing in a study of blood T cell repertoires in COVID-19. The repertoire was sequenced with immunoSEQ multiplex PCR; TCRdb's copy has only in-frame clones and lacks some. This sample has about 210,000 clones, with over 75% found just once. Trimming pared 4 bases from V and 5 bases from J, leaving 17 bases between. Germline V gene data show CDR1 as LGHDT and CDR2 as YNNKEL (reference sequence). This CDR3 has 15 amino acids. Sample: peripheral blood. The genes are TRBV3-1 (or the pseudogene TRBV3-2) and TRBJ1-1; D remains unclear. The sequence was obtained from a woman aged 40 to 49 with acute or convalescent COVID-19. The CDR3 loop reads CASSPRVRGRTEAFF. The CDR3 DNA reads TGTGCCAGCAGCCCCCGGGTACGGGGAAGAACTGAAGCTTTCTTT.